This T cell receptor (beta chain) derives from a study of T cell responses to AZD1222 COVID-19 vaccine (dated by TCRdb to the early 2020s). Some background on the complete study: TCR sequencing was performed for approximately 240 trial participants, of whom about 200 were given two doses of AZD1222 and about 25 were given two doses of MenACWY control vaccine. Trial participants were enrolled into age subgroups of 18-55, 56-69 and 70-plus years, which contained about 150, 28 and 57 TCR-sequenced participants, respectively. The full study reports these points: The 56-69-year group was small, and its depth increase did not reach significance, likely because of low power. Epitopes outside the regions mutated in the B.1.351 and B.1.1.7 variants were reportedly recognized by nearly half of the unique spike-specific TCRs. Participants were mostly white British, with more females than males. The authors suggested clonal diversity may have been underestimated. Only five or six AZD1222 recipients were SARS-CoV-2 seropositive at baseline, limiting conclusions about previously exposed vaccinees. Vaccine-associated CD4 TCRs spanned the whole spike protein, with dominant responses in regions 160-218 and 743-854. A significant rise in spike-specific TCR breadth and depth was observed after two AZD1222 doses relative to day 0 and relative to MenACWY recipients. Because no day 14 peak-response samples were available, the repertoires could be characterized only after the peak T cell response.

The meaning of the sample's time point label: about 28 days (+/-7) after the second vaccine dose. AZD1222 recipients given second doses at about 4 weeks or at about 12 weeks were pooled, since spike-specific TCR depth and breadth were not found to differ between the two schedules. Vaccinee samples came from UK trials COV001 and COV002, including a single-blind randomized controlled phase 2/3 trial of AZD1222 (ChAdOx1 nCoV-19) in healthy adults. For TCRbeta chain sequencing, PBMC samples from trial participants were taken at day 0 and at day 28 after the second dose. The germline V end is reduced by 6 bases and the J end by 6 bases; junction bases left unmatched: 20. CDR1 and CDR2 are read off the germline V gene (reference sequence) as SGHKS and YYEKEE. The CDR3 runs 18 residues from the cysteine to the phenylalanine. The sequence is cut down to CDR3 DNA, 54 bases in frame from base 1. For this clone: Its target antigen remains unknown. No per-base quality is available; no much larger clone lies one base away.

The CDR3 regions of human TCRbeta chains were analyzed by immunosequencing. The authors processed their data as follows. Repertoire TCRs were matched against a reference library of SARS-CoV-2-specific TCRs generated with the MIRA antigen-specificity platform. Breadth meant the fraction of unique TCRs that were SARS-CoV-2-associated, whereas depth meant the fraction of total T cells that were SARS-CoV-2-associated. Using the MIRA data, each spike-specific TCR was assigned both to the spike region to which the TCR was reactive and to a CD4 or CD8 class. Log10-transformed breadth and depth values were compared by one-way ANOVA with Sidak's multiple comparisons tests. In TCRdb, the immuneACCESS table is reduced to in-frame sequences with V and J assigned. These tables do not hold every clone; where another copy was compared, an unresolved V gene accounts for under half, and the others remain unexplained. That table is the source of V, J and clone size, and D and trimming were worked out from the DNA. Recorded for this sample are more than 80,000 clones; around 85% of them occurred a single time. The ten largest clones add up to around an eighth of the sample.

This sequence was found in an adult who received the AZD1222 COVID-19 vaccine. The chain uses TRBV5-5 and TRBJ2-1, and 8 junction bases match TRBD1. The input for sequencing was peripheral blood, taken 28 days after the second AZD1222 dose. At the DNA level, the sequence is TGTGCCAGCATGAACCCGGACAGGGTGTTGGGCGGTTTCAATGAGCAGTTCTTC. Translated, this is CASMNPDRVLGGFNEQFF.